Presented here are 14 T cell receptor beta chains from one specimen sequenced in a study of control samples from healthy donors and cancer patients. Using immunoSEQ multiplex PCR, the repertoire was profiled, and TCRdb retains in-frame clones only, with some absent. Of about 94,000 clones in the sample, around nine tenths are singletons; the top ten hold around 3.5%. Sequencing input: blood. The receptors derive from a woman aged 18-35 years in good health.

This chain joins TRBV11-2 and TRBJ1-1; 9 bases agree with TRBD1. CDR1 and CDR2 from the germline V gene are SGHAT and FQNNGV. The V segment lost 4 bases and the J segment 7 bases; nucleotides outside the gene matches: 10. The CDR3 length is 15 residues. The CDR3 sequence: CASSSIQGAWGEAFF. For the CDR3, the DNA is TGTGCCAGCAGCTCTATACAGGGGGCTTGGGGTGAAGCTTTCTTT.

The rearrangement uses TRBV4-1 and TRBJ2-5, with TRBD2 as a possible D gene (5 bases). CDR1 and CDR2 from the germline V gene are MGHRA and YSYEKL. Trimming left V 1 base short and J 4 bases short, with 10 bases between. The CDR3 extends over 14 amino acids. CDR3 sequence reads: CASSQAELGETQYF. CDR3 DNA sequence: TGCGCCAGCAGCCAAGCGGAACTAGGAGAGACCCAGTACTTC.

The genes are TRBV6-1 and TRBJ1-6; no definite D call. Germline lookup yields CDR1 MNHNS and CDR2 SASEGT. Trimming took off 2 bases at V and 7 bases at J, with 12 bases between the two ends. This CDR3 spans 15 amino acids. CDR3 bases: TGTGCCAGCAGTGAATACGAGGGCTCCAATTCACCCCTCCACTTT. This codes for CASSEYEGSNSPLHF.

The chain uses TRBV19 and TRBJ1-5; 7 nucleotides align to TRBD1. J gave up 4 bases and V 4 bases, and 7 bases lay outside the gene matches. The length of the CDR3 is 15 residues. CDR1 and CDR2 from the germline V gene are LNHDA and SQIVND (reference sequence). CDR3 bases: TGTGCCAGTAGTAGGGGACAGTTGATTAATCAGCCCCAGCATTTT. Translating gives CASSRGQLINQPQHF. The whole variable domain, remainder taken from reference TRBV19 and TRBJ1-5, is DGGITQSPKYLFRKEGQNVTLSCEQNLNHDAMYWYRQDPGQGLRLIYYSQIVNDFQKGDIAEGYSVSREKKESFPLTVTSAQKNPTAFYLCASSRGQLINQPQHFGDGTRLSIL.

The rearrangement uses TRBV7-9 and TRBJ2-7; no reliable D call. The CDR3 extends over 12 amino acids. Looked up from germline, CDR1 is SEHNR and CDR2 is FQNEAQ (reference sequence). The V gene lost 5 bases and the J gene lost 3 bases, with 8 bases spanning the gap. CDR3 loop: CASSPPFYEQYF. The CDR3 region has the DNA TGTGCCAGCAGCCCTCCCTTCTACGAGCAGTACTTC.

This sequence joins TRBV5-6 and TRBJ2-7; unclear D gene. The CDR3 is 13 amino acids. In germline, CDR1 is SGHDT, CDR2 YYEEEE. V lost 0 bases to trimming and J lost 4 bases, with 8 bases between them. CDR3 sequence reads: CASSLADHYEQYF. CDR3 in DNA: TGTGCCAGCAGCTTGGCGGACCATTACGAGCAGTACTTC.

The rearrangement links TRBV4-1 to TRBJ1-2, with unresolved D. The V gene's germline CDR1 is MGHRA and CDR2 YSYEKL. The V end was cut by 4 bases, the J end by 2 bases, with 17 bases between. CDR3 length: 16 residues. The CDR3 coding sequence is TGCGCCAGCAGCCCGTCCGTCGGGGAGACAAACTATGGCTACACCTTC. Translated, it gives CASSPSVGETNYGYTF.

This chain connects TRBV2 to TRBJ1-2; 8 bases line up with TRBD1. V was pared by 6 bases and J by 7 bases, with 7 bases of the junction left unmatched. The CDR3 is 13 residues long. The germline V gene encodes CDR1 SNHLY and CDR2 FYNNEI. The CDR3 sequence: CASSLDRDGGYTF. CDR3 DNA sequence: TGTGCCAGCAGCTTGGACAGGGACGGTGGCTACACCTTC.

The V and J genes are TRBV4-2 and TRBJ1-2; D gene uncertain. Germline CDR1 LGHNA, CDR2 YNFKEQ. There are 15 residues in the CDR3. V shed 0 bases and J shed 0 bases, with 8 bases lying between them. CDR3 residues: CASSQDGRANYGYTF. In DNA form, the CDR3 reads TGTGCCAGCAGCCAAGATGGCAGAGCTAACTATGGCTACACCTTC.

The chain employs TRBV9 and TRBJ2-3; possible D gene TRBD2, 6 bases. The length of the CDR3 is 15 residues. V was cut by 0 bases and J by 1 base, with 9 bases left in between. Germline CDR1 is SGDLS and CDR2 is YYNGEE. Here the CDR3 DNA reads TGTGCCAGCAGCGTAGGGACTATCCGCACAGATACGCAGTATTTT. Its protein product is CASSVGTIRTDTQYF.

V is TRBV13 and J is TRBJ1-6; TRBD1 is a possible D gene (5 bases). Trimming removed 3 bases from V and 6 bases from J, with 18 bases in between. The CDR3 consists of 17 residues. Germline CDR1 and CDR2: PRHDT and FYEKMQ (reference sequence). CDR3 region: CASSFDLTGTGNSPLHF. CDR3 bases: TGTGCCAGCAGCTTCGACCTTACCGGGACGGGTAATTCACCCCTCCACTTT.

The CDR3 DNA reads as TGTGCCAGCAGTGAAAGACAGGCCCCCCGACACTCTGGGGCCAACGTCCTGACTTTC. It encodes CASSERQAPRHSGANVLTF. This chain uses TRBV6-1 with TRBJ2-6; the D gene is possibly TRBD1 (6 bases). Germline V CDR1 and CDR2: MNHNS, SASEGT. The CDR3 is made up of 19 amino acids. The ends were cut back, 2 bases at V and 0 bases at J, with 17 bases in the middle.

The gene calls are TRBV2 and TRBJ1-6; D may be TRBD1 (6 bases). This CDR3 contains 17 residues. V shed 6 bases and J shed 5 bases, with 20 bases lying between them. The germline CDR1 and CDR2 sequences are SNHLY and FYNNEI. CDR3 in amino acids: CASRYRVVFPNNSPLHF. The CDR3 DNA is TGTGCCAGCAGGTACAGGGTCGTCTTCCCTAATAATTCACCCCTCCACTTT.

This clone was recorded only once. V usage is TRBV5-1 and J usage is TRBJ2-1, with D uncertain. The V end lost 2 bases, the J end lost 0 bases, and 9 bases lay between the germline ends. CDR1 and CDR2 from the germline V gene are SGHRS and YFSETQ. The CDR3 runs to 15 residues. The CDR3 sequence: CASSFETRSYNEQFF. The CDR3 DNA reads as TGCGCCAGCAGCTTTGAGACCCGCTCCTACAATGAGCAGTTCTTC.